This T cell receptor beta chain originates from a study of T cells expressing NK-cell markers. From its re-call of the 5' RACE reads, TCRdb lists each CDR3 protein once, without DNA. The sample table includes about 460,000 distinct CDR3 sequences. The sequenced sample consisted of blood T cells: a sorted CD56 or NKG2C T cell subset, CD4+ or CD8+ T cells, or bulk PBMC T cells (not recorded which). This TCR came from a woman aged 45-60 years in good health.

The CDR3 loop reads CASRETGKGTEAFF. The chain links TRBV6-5 to TRBJ1-1; the TRBD1 assignment by TCRdb is unverifiable without DNA. Germline CDR1 and CDR2: MNHEY and SVGAGI. This CDR3 region has 14 residues.